A selection of T cell receptor beta chains follows, all from one sample in a study of response to subunit inactivated influenza vaccine. MiXCR, applied by TCRdb to the RT-PCR reads, yields one record per CDR3 protein. The table includes 500,000 to 600,000 distinct CDR3 sequences, around 10% detected once. The same data also went into a second study, on T cells expressing NK-cell markers.

The source material was PBMCs from blood, sampled on the day of vaccination. The receptors shown here come from a man over 45 who received an inactivated influenza vaccine. CDR3s leave out the opening cysteine and the closing phenylalanine or tryptophan. D genes are given only for firm matches.

>TRBD1|TRBJ1-6|TRBV6-1
ASSDYPGTGLSPLH
>TRBD2|TRBJ2-5|TRBV20-1
SANGLAAGQETQY
>TRBD2|TRBJ2-3|TRBV6-2/TRBV6-3
ASSFVLAGGSTDTQY
>TRBD1|TRBJ1-2|TRBV5-1
ASSSDRIFYGYT
>NA|TRBJ2-1|TRBV9
ASSDPQGSASNEQF
>NA|TRBJ2-7|TRBV5-4
ASSPSRETASYEQY
>NA|TRBJ2-3|TRBV20-1
SARGVGGGTDTQY
>NA|TRBJ2-2|TRBV4-2
ASSQDPVTSNTGELF
>NA|TRBJ2-3|TRBV5-1
ASRKGTDTDTQY
>TRBD2|TRBJ2-3|TRBV29-1
SVESYGGGAPDTQY
>NA|TRBJ2-3|TRBV28
ASSPQGSTDTQY
>TRBD1|TRBJ2-4|TRBV7-2
ATSVPGQGAGNIQY
>NA|TRBJ2-2|TRBV28
ATTGTGELF
>NA|TRBJ2-2|TRBV6-2/TRBV6-3
ASSLPQGGVTGELF
>NA|TRBJ2-1|TRBV10-3
ATRESVDSEQF
>TRBD1|TRBJ1-5|TRBV6-2/TRBV6-3
ASKSQGANNQPQH
>NA|TRBJ2-6|TRBV7-6
ASSPRDLSSGANVLT
>NA|TRBJ2-3|TRBV10-3
AISESGGAVFSDTQY
>NA|TRBJ2-6|TRBV29-1
SGQVSGANVLT
>TRBD1|TRBJ1-5|TRBV4-1
ASSQVAGGSNQPQH
>TRBD2|TRBJ2-1|TRBV7-2
ASSIAGGSYNEQF
>TRBD1|TRBJ2-7|TRBV20-1
SAVGQGPYEQY
>TRBD2|TRBJ2-1|TRBV4-2
ASSPLRLSGRAGNNEQF
>NA|TRBJ2-7|TRBV5-1
ASSPGSTANYEQY
>NA|TRBJ2-1|TRBV29-1
SVPVLSSYNEQF
>NA|TRBJ1-2|TRBV20-1
KSGGETNYGYT
>NA|TRBJ2-7|TRBV4-1
ASSQDPSSYEQY
>TRBD2|TRBJ2-1|TRBV6-5
ASSYPLAGVTYNEQF
>NA|TRBJ1-1|TRBV10-3
AISESTGTVGTEAF
>TRBD1|TRBJ1-5|TRBV12-3/TRBV12-4
ASSRGQGGEPQH
>NA|TRBJ1-2|TRBV5-6
ASSLGELRYGYT
>NA|TRBJ1-1|TRBV7-3
ASSLNPGGNTEAF
>NA|TRBJ2-3|TRBV5-4
ASSPSRDRDTQY
>NA|TRBJ2-7|TRBV10-3
AIQSSSEQY
>TRBD2|TRBJ2-7|TRBV20-1
SARETSGTYEQY
>TRBD1|TRBJ1-6|TRBV20-1
SALQGFYSPLH
>TRBD1|TRBJ2-4|TRBV6-2/TRBV6-3
ASSPPTGTDKNIQY
>NA|TRBJ2-7|TRBV3-1
ASSQDSRQDREQY
>TRBD1|TRBJ1-1|TRBV20-1
SARGSQGASEAF
>NA|TRBJ1-1|TRBV6-1
ASRISTNTEAF
>TRBD1|TRBJ2-6|TRBV5-1
ASSLGTGRGANVLT
>NA|TRBJ1-6|TRBV7-3
ASSRAPNSPLH
>TRBD1|TRBJ1-4|TRBV28
ASSTLDRGVTEKLF
>TRBD1|TRBJ2-7|TRBV5-1
ASSTVTGSFFYEQY
>NA|TRBJ2-3|TRBV4-2
ASSQTWRGESTDTQY
>TRBD2|TRBJ2-1|TRBV9
ASSTAGGGYNEQF
>NA|TRBJ2-1|TRBV6-4
ASSDPTRKPPKNNEQF
>NA|TRBJ2-7|TRBV5-1
ASSLASGRPYEQY
>NA|TRBJ2-3|TRBV20-1
SARWGGASTDTQY
>NA|TRBJ2-2|TRBV5-1
ASSFSTVANTGELF
>NA|TRBJ2-2|TRBV4-2
ASSQEGTINTGELF
>NA|TRBJ2-7|TRBV18
ASSPPVTYEQY
>TRBD2|TRBJ2-1|TRBV6-1
ASSDSGVRVEQF
>NA|TRBJ1-2|TRBV4-2
ASSQVVLGEGYT